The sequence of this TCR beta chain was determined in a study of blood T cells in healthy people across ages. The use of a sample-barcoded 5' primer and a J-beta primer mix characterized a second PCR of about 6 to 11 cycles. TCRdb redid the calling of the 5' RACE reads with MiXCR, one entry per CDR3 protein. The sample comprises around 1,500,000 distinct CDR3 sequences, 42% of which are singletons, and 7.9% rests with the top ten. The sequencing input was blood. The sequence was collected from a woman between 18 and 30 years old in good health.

As DNA, the CDR3 is TGTGCCAGCAGTGGACTAGCGGGAAACACAGATACGCAGTATTTT. Translating gives CASSGLAGNTDTQYF. The chain combines TRBV2 with TRBJ2-3, with TRBD2 identical over 11 bases. The CDR3 covers 15 residues. Germline V gives CDR1 SNHLY, CDR2 FYNNEI. Trimming removed 4 bases from V and 2 bases from J; junction bases left unmatched: 2.